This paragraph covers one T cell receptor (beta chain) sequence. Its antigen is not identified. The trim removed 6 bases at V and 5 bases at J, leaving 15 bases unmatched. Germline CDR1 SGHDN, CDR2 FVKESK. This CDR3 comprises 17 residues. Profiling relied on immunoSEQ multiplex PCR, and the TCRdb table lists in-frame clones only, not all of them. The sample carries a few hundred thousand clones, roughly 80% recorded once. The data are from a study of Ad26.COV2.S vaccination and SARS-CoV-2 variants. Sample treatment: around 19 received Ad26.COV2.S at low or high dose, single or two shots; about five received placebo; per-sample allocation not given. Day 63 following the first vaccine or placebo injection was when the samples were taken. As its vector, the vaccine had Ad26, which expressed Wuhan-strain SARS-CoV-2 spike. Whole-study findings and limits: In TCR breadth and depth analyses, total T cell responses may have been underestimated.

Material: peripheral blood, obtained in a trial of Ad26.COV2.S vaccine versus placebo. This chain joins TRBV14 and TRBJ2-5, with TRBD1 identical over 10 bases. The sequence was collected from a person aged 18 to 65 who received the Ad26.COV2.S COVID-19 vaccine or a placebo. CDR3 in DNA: TGTGCCAGCAGTAACCGGGACAGGGGTTTAGAGCGGGAGACCCAGTACTTC. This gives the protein CASSNRDRGLERETQYF.